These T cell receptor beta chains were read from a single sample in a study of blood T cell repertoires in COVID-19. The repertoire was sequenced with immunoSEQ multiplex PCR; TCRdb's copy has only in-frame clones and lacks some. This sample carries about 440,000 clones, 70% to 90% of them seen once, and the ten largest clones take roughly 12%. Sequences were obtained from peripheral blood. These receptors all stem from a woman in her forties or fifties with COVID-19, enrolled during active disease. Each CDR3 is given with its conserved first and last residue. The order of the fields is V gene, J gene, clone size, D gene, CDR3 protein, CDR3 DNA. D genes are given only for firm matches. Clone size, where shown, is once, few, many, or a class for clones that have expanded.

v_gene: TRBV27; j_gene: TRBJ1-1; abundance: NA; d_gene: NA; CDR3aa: CASSPFGAGTEAFF; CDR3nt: TGTGCCAGCAGTCCTTTCGGTGCGGGCACTGAAGCTTTCTTT
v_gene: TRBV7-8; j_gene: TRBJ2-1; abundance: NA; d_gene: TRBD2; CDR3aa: CASSTRLAGGGQFF; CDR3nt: TGTGCCAGCAGCACTAGACTAGCGGGGGGGGGACAGTTCTTC
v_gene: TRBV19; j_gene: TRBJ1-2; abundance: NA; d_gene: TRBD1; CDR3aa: CASSQGGDGYTF; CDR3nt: TGTGCCAGTTCACAGGGGGGAGATGGCTACACCTTC
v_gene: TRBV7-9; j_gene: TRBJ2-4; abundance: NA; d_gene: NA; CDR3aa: CASSFRGSDIQYF; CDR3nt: TGTGCCAGCAGCTTCCGAGGCTCGGACATTCAGTACTTC
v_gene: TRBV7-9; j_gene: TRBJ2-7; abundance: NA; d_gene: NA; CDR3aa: CASSDTGIHEQYF; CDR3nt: TGTGCCAGCAGCGACACAGGGATCCACGAGCAGTACTTC
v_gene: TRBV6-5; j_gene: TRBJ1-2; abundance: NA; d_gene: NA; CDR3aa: CASTDGGNYGYTF; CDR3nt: TGTGCCAGCACCGACGGGGGGAACTATGGCTACACCTTC
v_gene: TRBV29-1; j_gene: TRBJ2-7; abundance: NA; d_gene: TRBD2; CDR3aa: CSVGPGLDEQYF; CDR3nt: TGCAGCGTTGGGCCCGGACTAGACGAGCAGTACTTC
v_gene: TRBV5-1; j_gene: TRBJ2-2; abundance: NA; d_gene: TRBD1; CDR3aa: CASSSGQGRTGELFF; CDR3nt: TGCGCCAGCAGCTCTGGACAGGGAAGAACCGGGGAGCTGTTTTTT
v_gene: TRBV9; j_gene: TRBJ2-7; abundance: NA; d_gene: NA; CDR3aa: CASSVGGSGDVYEQYF; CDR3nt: TGTGCCAGCAGCGTAGGAGGTTCAGGGGACGTCTACGAGCAGTACTTC
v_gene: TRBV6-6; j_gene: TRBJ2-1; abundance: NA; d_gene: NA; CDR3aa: CATSHRQDPQFF; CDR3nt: TGTGCCACGTCCCACAGACAGGACCCCCAGTTCTTC
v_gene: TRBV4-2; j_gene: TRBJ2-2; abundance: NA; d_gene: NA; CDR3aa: CASSHSGSGELFF; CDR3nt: TGTGCCAGCAGCCATTCGGGAAGCGGGGAGCTGTTTTTT
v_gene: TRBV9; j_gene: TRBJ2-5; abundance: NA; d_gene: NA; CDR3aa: CASSVGTSLETQYF; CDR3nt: TGTGCCAGCAGCGTAGGAACTAGTTTAGAGACCCAGTACTTC
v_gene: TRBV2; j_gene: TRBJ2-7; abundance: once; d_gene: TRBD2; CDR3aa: CASWTSTAYEQYF; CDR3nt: TGTGCCAGCTGGACTAGCACCGCCTACGAGCAGTACTTC
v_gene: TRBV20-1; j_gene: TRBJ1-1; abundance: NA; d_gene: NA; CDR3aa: CSASGQKEAFF; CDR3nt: TGCAGTGCTAGCGGACAGAAAGAAGCTTTCTTT
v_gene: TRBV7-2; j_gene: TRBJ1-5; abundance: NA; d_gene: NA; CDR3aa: CASSSSPGGTQPQHF; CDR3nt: NA
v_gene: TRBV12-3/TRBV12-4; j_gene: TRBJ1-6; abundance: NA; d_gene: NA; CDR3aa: CASSPRYGSPLHF; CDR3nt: TGTGCCAGCAGTCCCAGGTACGGTTCACCCCTCCACTTT
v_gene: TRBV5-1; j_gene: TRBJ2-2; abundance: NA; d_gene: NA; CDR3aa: CASSLASGHTGELFF; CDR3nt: TGCGCCAGCAGCTTGGCATCAGGGCACACCGGGGAGCTGTTTTTT
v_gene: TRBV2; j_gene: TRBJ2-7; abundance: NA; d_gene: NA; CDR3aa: CASLILSSYEQYF; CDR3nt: TGTGCCAGCCTTATTTTATCCTCGTACGAGCAGTACTTC
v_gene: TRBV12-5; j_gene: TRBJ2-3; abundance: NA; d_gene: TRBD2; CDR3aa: CASGTGGGDTQYF; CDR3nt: TGTGCTAGTGGTACCGGGGGGGGAGATACGCAGTATTTT
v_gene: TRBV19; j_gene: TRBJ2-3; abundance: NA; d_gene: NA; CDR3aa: CASSIGWRRAFSSTDTQYF; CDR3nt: TGTGCCAGTAGTATAGGATGGAGGAGAGCCTTCTCTAGCACAGATACGCAGTATTTT
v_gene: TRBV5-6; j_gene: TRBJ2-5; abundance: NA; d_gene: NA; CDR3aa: CASSSAGTETQYF; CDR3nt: TGTGCCAGCAGCTCTGCGGGTACGGAGACCCAGTACTTC
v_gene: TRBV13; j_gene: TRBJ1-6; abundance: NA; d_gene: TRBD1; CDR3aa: CASSLRPGQGHSPLHF; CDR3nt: TGTGCCAGCAGCTTAAGACCGGGACAGGGTCATTCACCCCTCCACTTT
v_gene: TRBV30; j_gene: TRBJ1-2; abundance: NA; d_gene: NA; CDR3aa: CASFRDGGGYTF; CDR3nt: TGTGCCTCATTCCGGGACGGGGGAGGCTACACCTTC
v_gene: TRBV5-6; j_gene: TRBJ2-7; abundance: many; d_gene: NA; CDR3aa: CASSLASEQYF; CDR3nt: TGTGCCAGCAGCTTGGCGAGCGAGCAGTACTTC
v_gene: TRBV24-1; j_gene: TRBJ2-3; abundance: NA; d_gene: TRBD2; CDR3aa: CATSDLGLAGGAFTDTQYF; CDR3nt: TGTGCCACCAGTGATTTAGGGCTAGCGGGGGGCGCCTTCACAGATACGCAGTATTTT
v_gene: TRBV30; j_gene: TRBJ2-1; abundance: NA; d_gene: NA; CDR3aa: CAWSLPTGYSYNEQFF; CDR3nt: TGTGCCTGGAGTCTACCAACAGGGTACTCCTACAATGAGCAGTTCTTC
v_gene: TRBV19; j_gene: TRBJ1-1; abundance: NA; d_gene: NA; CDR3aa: CATLGGGTEAFF; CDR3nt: TGTGCCACCCTGGGGGGGGGCACTGAAGCTTTCTTT
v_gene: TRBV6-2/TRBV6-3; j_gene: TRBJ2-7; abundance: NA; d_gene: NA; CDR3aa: CASSYKRDEQYF; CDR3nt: TGTGCCAGCAGTTATAAGAGGGACGAGCAGTACTTC
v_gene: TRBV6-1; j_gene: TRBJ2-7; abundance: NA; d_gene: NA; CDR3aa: CASSEATGSSYEQYF; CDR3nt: TGTGCCAGCAGTGAAGCGACAGGAAGCTCCTACGAGCAGTACTTC
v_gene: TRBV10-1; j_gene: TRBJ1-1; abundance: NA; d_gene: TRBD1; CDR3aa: CASSGGQGARTEAFF; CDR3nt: TGCGCCAGCAGTGGGGGACAGGGGGCTAGGACTGAAGCTTTCTTT
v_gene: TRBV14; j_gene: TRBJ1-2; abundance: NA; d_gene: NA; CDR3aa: CASSPQGNYGYTF; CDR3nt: TGTGCCAGCAGCCCGCAGGGTAACTATGGCTACACCTTC
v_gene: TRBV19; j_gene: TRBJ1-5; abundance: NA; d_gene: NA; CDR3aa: CASSPPGARSGAQHF; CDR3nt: TGTGCCAGTAGTCCTCCGGGAGCCCGGTCGGGGGCCCAGCATTTT
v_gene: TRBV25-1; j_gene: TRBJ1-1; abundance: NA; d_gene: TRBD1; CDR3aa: CASSEGQGNTEAFF; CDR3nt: TGTGCCAGCAGTGAGGGACAGGGGAACACTGAAGCTTTCTTT
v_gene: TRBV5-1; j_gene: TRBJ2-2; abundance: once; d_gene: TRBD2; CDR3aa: CASSWEGTIPTGELFF; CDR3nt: TGCGCCAGCAGCTGGGAGGGGACCATCCCCACCGGGGAGCTGTTTTTT
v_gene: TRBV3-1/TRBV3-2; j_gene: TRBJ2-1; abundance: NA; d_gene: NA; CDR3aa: CASSQMTGSSYNEQFF; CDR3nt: TGTGCCAGCAGCCAAATGACTGGGAGCTCCTACAATGAGCAGTTCTTC
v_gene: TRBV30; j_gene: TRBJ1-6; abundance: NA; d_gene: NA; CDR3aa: CAWSNSRRESPLHF; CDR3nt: TGTGCCTGGAGCAACAGCAGGCGGGAGTCACCCCTCCACTTT
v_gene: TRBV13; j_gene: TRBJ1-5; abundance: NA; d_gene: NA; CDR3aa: CASSLGQFNQPQHF; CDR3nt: TGTGCCAGCAGCTTAGGACAGTTCAATCAGCCCCAGCATTTT
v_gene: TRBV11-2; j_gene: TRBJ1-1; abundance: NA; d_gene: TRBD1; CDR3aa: CASSFGTDRDLAFF; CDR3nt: TGTGCCAGCAGCTTTGGTACCGACAGGGACCTCGCTTTCTTT
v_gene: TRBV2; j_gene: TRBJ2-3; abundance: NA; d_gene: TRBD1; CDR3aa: CASSVREPGQGGTDTQYF; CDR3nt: TGTGCCAGCAGTGTTCGGGAACCGGGACAGGGCGGAACAGATACGCAGTATTTT
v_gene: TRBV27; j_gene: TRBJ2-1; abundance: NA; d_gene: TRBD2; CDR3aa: CASSFQRGVGEQFF; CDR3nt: TGTGCCAGCAGTTTCCAGCGGGGGGTGGGTGAGCAGTTCTTC
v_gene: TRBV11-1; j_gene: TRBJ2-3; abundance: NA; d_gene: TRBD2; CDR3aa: CASSLGLAGRQYTQYF; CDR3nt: TGTGCCAGCAGCCTAGGACTAGCGGGGCGCCAATATACGCAGTATTTT
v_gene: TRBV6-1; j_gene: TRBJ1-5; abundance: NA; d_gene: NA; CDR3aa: CASSETGIHQPQHF; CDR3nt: TGTGCCAGCAGTGAAACAGGGATCCATCAGCCCCAGCATTTT
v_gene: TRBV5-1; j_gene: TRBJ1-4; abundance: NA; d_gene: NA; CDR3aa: CASRDSFNEKLFF; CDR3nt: TGCGCCAGCAGAGACAGCTTTAATGAAAAACTGTTTTTT
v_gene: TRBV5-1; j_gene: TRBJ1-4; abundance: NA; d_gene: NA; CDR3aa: CASSLGAGGGEKLFF; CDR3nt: TGCGCCAGCAGCTTGGGCGCGGGGGGAGGTGAAAAACTGTTTTTT
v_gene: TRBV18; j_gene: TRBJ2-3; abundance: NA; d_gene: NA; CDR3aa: CASSLDLIGRTDTQYF; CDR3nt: TGTGCCAGCTCACTCGATTTAATAGGCAGGACAGATACGCAGTATTTT
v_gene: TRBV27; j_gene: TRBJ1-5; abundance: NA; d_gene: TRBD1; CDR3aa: CASRHTGVNQPQHF; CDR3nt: TGTGCCAGCAGGCATACAGGGGTTAATCAGCCCCAGCATTTT
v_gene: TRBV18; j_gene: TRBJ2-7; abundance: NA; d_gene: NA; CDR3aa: CASSSRGATDEQYF; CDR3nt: TGTGCCAGCTCATCTCGCGGGGCTACCGACGAGCAGTACTTC
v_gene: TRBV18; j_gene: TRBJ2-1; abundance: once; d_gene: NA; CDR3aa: CASSPRGRDNEQFF; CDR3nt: TGTGCCAGCTCACCACGGGGGCGGGACAATGAGCAGTTCTTC
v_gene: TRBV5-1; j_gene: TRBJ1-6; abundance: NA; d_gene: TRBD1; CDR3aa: CASSVTGRLNSPLHF; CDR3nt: TGCGCCAGCAGCGTGACAGGGCGGCTGAATTCACCCCTCCACTTT
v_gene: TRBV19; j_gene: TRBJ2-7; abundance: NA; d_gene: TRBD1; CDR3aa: CAVRAGTVSEDEQYF; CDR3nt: TGTGCTGTACGGGCCGGGACAGTATCCGAAGACGAGCAGTACTTC